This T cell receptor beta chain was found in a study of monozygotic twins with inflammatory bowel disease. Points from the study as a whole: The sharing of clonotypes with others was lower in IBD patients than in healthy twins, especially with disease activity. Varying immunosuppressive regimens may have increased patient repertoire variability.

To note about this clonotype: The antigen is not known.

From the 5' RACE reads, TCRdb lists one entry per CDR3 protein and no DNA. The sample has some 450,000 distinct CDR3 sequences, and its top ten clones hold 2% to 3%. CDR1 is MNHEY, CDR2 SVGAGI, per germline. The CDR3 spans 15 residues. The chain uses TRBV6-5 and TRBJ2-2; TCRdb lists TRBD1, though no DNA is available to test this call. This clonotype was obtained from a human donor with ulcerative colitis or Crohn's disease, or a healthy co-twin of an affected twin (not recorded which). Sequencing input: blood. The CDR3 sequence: CASSSDRGAPGELFF.